This record covers a single T cell receptor beta chain. This entry is derived from a study of shared clonotypes between healthy human individuals. Some clones are missing from TCRdb's copy, which holds only in-frame ones; the method was immunoSEQ multiplex PCR. The data show some 1,100,000 clones, 70% to 80% seen once. This CDR3 contains 13 residues. The germline gives CDR1 SEHNR, CDR2 FQNEAQ (reference sequence). Deletions cut 11 bases from V and 3 bases from J, with 14 bases between. The chain recombines TRBV7-9 with TRBJ1-3, with D unclear. This clonotype originated in a man in his late teens or twenties in good health. Some clones in this sample may be carry-over from other donors' samples. The sample taken for sequencing was memory CD4+ T cells from PBMCs. The subset denotes: CD45RA-negative fraction. CDR3 residues: CAASFLGGNTIYF. CDR3 nucleotide sequence: TGTGCCGCTTCATTCTTGGGTGGAAACACCATATATTTT.